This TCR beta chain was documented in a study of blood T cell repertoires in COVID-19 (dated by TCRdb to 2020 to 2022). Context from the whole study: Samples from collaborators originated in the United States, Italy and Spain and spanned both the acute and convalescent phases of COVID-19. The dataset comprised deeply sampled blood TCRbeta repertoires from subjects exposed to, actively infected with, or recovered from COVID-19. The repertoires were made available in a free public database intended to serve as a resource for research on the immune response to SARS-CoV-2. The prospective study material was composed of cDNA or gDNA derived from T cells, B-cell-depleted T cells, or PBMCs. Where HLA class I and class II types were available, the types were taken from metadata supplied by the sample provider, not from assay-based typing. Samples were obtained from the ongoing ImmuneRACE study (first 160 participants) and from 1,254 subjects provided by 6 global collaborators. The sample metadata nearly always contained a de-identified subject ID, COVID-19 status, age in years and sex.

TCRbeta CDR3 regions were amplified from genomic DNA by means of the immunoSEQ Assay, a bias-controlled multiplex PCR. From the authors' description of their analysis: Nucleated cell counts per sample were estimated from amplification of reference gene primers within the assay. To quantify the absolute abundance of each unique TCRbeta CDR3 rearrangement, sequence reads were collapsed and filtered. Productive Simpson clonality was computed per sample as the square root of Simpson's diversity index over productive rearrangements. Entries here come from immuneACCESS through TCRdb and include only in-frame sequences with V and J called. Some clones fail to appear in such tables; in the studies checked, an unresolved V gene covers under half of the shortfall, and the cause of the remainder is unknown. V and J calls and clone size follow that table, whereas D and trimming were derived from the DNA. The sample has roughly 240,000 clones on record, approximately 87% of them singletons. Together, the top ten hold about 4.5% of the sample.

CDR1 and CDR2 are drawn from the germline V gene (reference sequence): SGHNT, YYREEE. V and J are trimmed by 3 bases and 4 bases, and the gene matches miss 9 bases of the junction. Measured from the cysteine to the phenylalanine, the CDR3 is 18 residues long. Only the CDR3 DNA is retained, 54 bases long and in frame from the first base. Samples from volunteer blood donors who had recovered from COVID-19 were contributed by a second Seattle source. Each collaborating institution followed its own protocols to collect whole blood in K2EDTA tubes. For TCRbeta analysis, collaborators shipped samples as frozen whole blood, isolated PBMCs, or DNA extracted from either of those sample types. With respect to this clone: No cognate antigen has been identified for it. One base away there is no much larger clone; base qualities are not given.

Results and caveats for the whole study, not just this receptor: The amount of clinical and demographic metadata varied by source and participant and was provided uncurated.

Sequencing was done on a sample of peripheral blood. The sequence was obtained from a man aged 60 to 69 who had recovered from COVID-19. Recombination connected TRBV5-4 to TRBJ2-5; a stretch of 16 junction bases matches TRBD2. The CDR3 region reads CASSWGLAGGLRGETQYF. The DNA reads TGTGCCAGCAGCTGGGGACTAGCGGGGGGGCTGCGGGGAGAGACCCAGTACTTC.